This entry describes one T cell receptor (beta chain). Clones were read by immunoSEQ multiplex PCR, and TCRdb kept only the in-frame ones, dropping some. Counted here are roughly 300,000 clones, nearly 90% occurring once; the ten biggest clones make up less than 2%. This CDR3 spans 15 amino acids. Germline V gene lookup returns CDR1 MGHDK and CDR2 SYGVNS. V lost 5 bases to trimming and J lost 7 bases; unmatched junction nucleotides: 5. The sample comes from a study of blood T cell repertoires in COVID-19. V gene TRBV25-1 combines with J gene TRBJ1-6, with TRBD1 matching over 10 bases. Sequences were obtained from peripheral blood. The sequence was obtained from a woman between 25 and 40 years old with COVID-19, enrolled during active disease. This CDR3 reads CASSRTGGRNSPLHF. The CDR3, as DNA: TGTGCCAGCAGTAGGACAGGGGGTCGAAATTCACCCCTCCACTTT.